This is a list of T cell receptor beta chains from one sample in a study of T-cell memory formation after mild COVID-19. TCRdb reprocessed the 5' RACE reads via MiXCR and lists one record per CDR3 protein. The table shows about 110,000 distinct CDR3 sequences, with 12% occurring only once. The sample taken for sequencing was PBMCs or a T cell subset sorted from them (not recorded which). Every receptor here comes from an adult woman who had mild COVID-19 (a few samples of this study predate the infection). Cell type and time point are not known. The CDR3 runs from the conserved cysteine through the conserved F or W. The D gene is left open where the match is weak. Clone size, where shown, is once, few, many, or a class for clones that have expanded.

d_call,v_call,clone_size,j_call,cdr3_nt,cdr3_aa
NA,TRBV12-3/TRBV12-4,NA,TRBJ2-6,TGTGCCAGCAGTTTAGCGCTAATGTGGAGTGGGGCCAACGTCCTGACTTTC,CASSLALMWSGANVLTF
TRBD1,TRBV27,NA,TRBJ1-1,TGTGCCAGCATTGGCAGGGGGGTGAACACTGAAGCTTTCTTT,CASIGRGVNTEAFF
NA,TRBV4-1,NA,TRBJ1-2,TGCGCCAGCAGCCAGCTCTCACCGGAGGATGGCTACACCTTC,CASSQLSPEDGYTF
TRBD1,TRBV3-1,few,TRBJ2-1,TGTGCCAGCAGCCAAGTGCAGGGGGCGAATTACAATGAGCAGTTCTTC,CASSQVQGANYNEQFF
TRBD2,TRBV5-1,NA,TRBJ2-3,TGCGCCAGCAGCTTGGTAGTGGCGGGGGGTATTTCGGATACGCAGTATTTT,CASSLVVAGGISDTQYF
NA,TRBV12-3/TRBV12-4,NA,TRBJ2-5,TGTGCCAGCAGTTTCAACTCAGCGGAGACCCAGTACTTC,CASSFNSAETQYF
NA,TRBV11-2,NA,TRBJ1-1,TGTGCCAGCAGCCCCCGTGTATGGACTGAAGCTTTCTTT,CASSPRVWTEAFF
NA,TRBV12-3/TRBV12-4,few,TRBJ2-1,TGTGCCAGCAGCTTGAATGAGCAGTTCTTC,CASSLNEQFF
TRBD2,TRBV10-3,few,TRBJ2-1,TGTGCCATCAGTTGGACCGGACTAGCGGGAGTGAACAATGAGCAGTTCTTC,CAISWTGLAGVNNEQFF
TRBD2,TRBV19,NA,TRBJ2-2,TGTGCCAGTAGTCTAGGACTAGCGGGAGGGCCCGCCACCGGGGAGCTGTTTTTT,CASSLGLAGGPATGELFF
NA,TRBV20-1,few,TRBJ2-7,TGCAGTGCTAGAGTAAACGCGGGGCGTCACCTCTACGAGCAGTACTTC,CSARVNAGRHLYEQYF
NA,TRBV12-3/TRBV12-4,medium-sized,TRBJ2-3,TGTGCCAGCAGCCCCCACGGGGGTGCAGATACGCAGTATTTT,CASSPHGGADTQYF
NA,TRBV28,few,TRBJ2-7,TGTGCCAGCACCCCGCACGGCGGGTTAACCTACGAGCAGTACTTC,CASTPHGGLTYEQYF
NA,TRBV27,few,TRBJ2-5,TGTGCCAGCAGCGGGACATACTACCAAGAGACCCAGTACTTC,CASSGTYYQETQYF
NA,TRBV5-4,few,TRBJ2-3,TGTGCCAGCAGCTTCCGAGGGAGTAGTGCAGATACGCAGTATTTT,CASSFRGSSADTQYF
NA,TRBV21-1,many,TRBJ2-3,TGTGCCAGCAGCCCTCTCAGGGGTTGGCCTAGCACAGATACGCAGTATTTT,CASSPLRGWPSTDTQYF
NA,TRBV6-2/TRBV6-3,NA,TRBJ1-2,TGTGCCAGTGCGAGGGTCCTTAACTATGGCTACACCTTC,CASARVLNYGYTF
NA,TRBV4-1,few,TRBJ2-3,TGCGCCAGCAGCCTCCCTAGGGTGGGGGTCACAGATACGCAGTATTTT,CASSLPRVGVTDTQYF
TRBD1,TRBV27,many,TRBJ2-7,TGTGCCAGTACGCCGGGACAGGGGCCCTACGAGCAGTACTTC,CASTPGQGPYEQYF
TRBD2,TRBV29-1,NA,TRBJ2-7,TGCAGCGTCTTTCCGGCGGGAGAGGGGCGCTCCTACGAGCAGTACTTC,CSVFPAGEGRSYEQYF
NA,TRBV21-1,NA,TRBJ2-3,TGTGCCACCCAGGCTAGCGCCCCTCCAAGCTCGCAGTATTTT,CATQASAPPSSQYF
NA,TRBV15,NA,TRBJ2-7,TGTGCCACCAGCAGAGAACCTAGGTACGAGCAGTACTTC,CATSREPRYEQYF
TRBD1,TRBV12-3/TRBV12-4,few,TRBJ2-5,TGTGCCAGCAGTGCTGGGACAGGGAATTCGGAGACCCAGTACTTC,CASSAGTGNSETQYF
TRBD1,TRBV7-9,once,TRBJ2-2,TGTGCCAGCAGCTCCCCATTGGGACAGGGGTCTACCGGGGAGCTGTTTTTT,CASSSPLGQGSTGELFF
NA,TRBV7-3,few,TRBJ2-1,TGTGCCAGCAGCTTTTGGGCTAGCTCCTACAATGAGCAGTTCTTC,CASSFWASSYNEQFF
NA,TRBV5-1,NA,TRBJ2-1,TGCGCCAGCAGCCCCCTACCCCGAGGCTCCTACAATGAGCAGTTCTTC,CASSPLPRGSYNEQFF
TRBD2,TRBV12-3/TRBV12-4,NA,TRBJ2-3,TGTGCCAGCAGTCCGCGGACTAGCGGACTACCAGATACGCAGTATTTT,CASSPRTSGLPDTQYF
TRBD1,TRBV6-2/TRBV6-3,few,TRBJ2-5,TGTGCCAGTCGAGAATGGACAGGGCCATACCAAGAGACCCAGTACTTC,CASREWTGPYQETQYF
NA,TRBV24-1,many,TRBJ1-5,TGTGCCACCAGTGATCTGAATAGCAATCAGCCCCAGCATTTT,CATSDLNSNQPQHF
NA,TRBV4-1,few,TRBJ2-5,TGCGCCAGCAGCCCGACAGTTATCCAAGAGACCCAGTACTTC,CASSPTVIQETQYF
TRBD1,TRBV5-1,many,TRBJ2-7,TGCGCCAGCAGCTCCGGGACAGGTTTCTACGAGCAGTACTTC,CASSSGTGFYEQYF
TRBD2,TRBV11-2,NA,TRBJ2-7,TGTGCCAGCAGCTTTGTTCGCATAGCGGGAGTCTACGAGCAGTACTTC,CASSFVRIAGVYEQYF
TRBD1,TRBV5-1,few,TRBJ1-2,TGCGCCAGCAGCCCCGCGGGACAGGCCTTCCTGGCTCACTATGGCTACACCTTC,CASSPAGQAFLAHYGYTF
NA,TRBV5-1,many,TRBJ2-7,TGCGCCAGCAGCTTGGGAGACACCACCTACGAGCAGTACTTC,CASSLGDTTYEQYF
NA,TRBV28,NA,TRBJ2-2,TGTGCCAGCAGTTATATTACCGGGGAGCTGTTTTTT,CASSYITGELFF
TRBD2,TRBV7-9,many,TRBJ2-7,TGTGCCAGCAGCCCACCCCCTCTAGCGGGGCGCGACGAGCAGTACTTC,CASSPPPLAGRDEQYF
TRBD2,TRBV12-3/TRBV12-4,NA,TRBJ2-4,TGTGCCAGCGGTTCGGGGGGGGGCGAGAACATTCAGTACTTC,CASGSGGGENIQYF
TRBD2,TRBV3-1,NA,TRBJ2-1,TGTGCCAGCAGCCCTCACCCGGGGACTAGCGGGCACAATGAGCAGTTCTTC,CASSPHPGTSGHNEQFF
NA,TRBV24-1,NA,TRBJ2-3,TGTGCCACCAGTGACCCCCCGGCGTGGCAGGGTACAGATACGCAGTATTTT,CATSDPPAWQGTDTQYF
NA,TRBV28,NA,TRBJ2-3,TGTGCCAGCAGTTTTTCCCGGACTATGACAGATACGCAGTATTTT,CASSFSRTMTDTQYF
TRBD2,TRBV27,many,TRBJ2-3,TGTGCCAGCAGTCGTGGACTAGCGGGAGGTGGTAGCACAGATACGCAGTATTTT,CASSRGLAGGGSTDTQYF